This T cell receptor (beta chain) originates from a study of vaccination effects on CD4 cells after COVID-19. Across the study: Sampling of a couple of convalescent patients took place 16 days and one week prior to vaccination. Study-level results: Limitations: small convalescent group and missing early post-infection timepoints.

Before any sequencing was done, the ViraFEST assay used viral peptide pools to expand antigen-specific CD4+ T cells. Isolating CD4+ T cells followed more than 9 days of culture. PCR showed that the person got SARS-CoV-2 infection at some point between March and December 2020. An HIV-1 Nef peptide pool served as the negative control culture. Germline values: CDR1 LNHDA, CDR2 SQIVND (reference sequence). The V gene lost 9 bases and the J gene lost 0 bases, with 13 bases spanning the gap. The CDR3 runs to 14 residues. Note on this clone: The antigen remains undetermined.

Profiled with immunoSEQ multiplex PCR; TCRdb holds only in-frame clones, not every one. The table has 63,000 or so clones, 65% to 85% seen once. This chain links TRBV19 with TRBJ2-3, with D unresolved. The clonotype comes from a human donor who had a prior SARS-CoV-2 infection. This sample comprised CD4+ T cells from PBMCs cultured with HIV peptides, obtained before COVID-19 vaccination. Sample subset: HIV-1 Nef peptide pool negative control/reference culture. CDR3 in amino acids: CASRPRYSTDTQYF. Here the CDR3 DNA reads TGTGCCAGCCGCCCCCGATATAGCACAGATACGCAGTATTTT.